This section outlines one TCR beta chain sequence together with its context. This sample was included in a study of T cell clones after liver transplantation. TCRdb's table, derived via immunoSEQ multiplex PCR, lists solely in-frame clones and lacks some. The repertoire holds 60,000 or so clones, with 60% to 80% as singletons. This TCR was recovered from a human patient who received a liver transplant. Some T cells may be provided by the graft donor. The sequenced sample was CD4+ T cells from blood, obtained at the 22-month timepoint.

CDR3: CASSQDVASQGSRSYEQYF. The CDR3 DNA reads TGCGCCAGCAGCCAAGATGTGGCGTCGCAGGGGTCACGATCCTACGAGCAGTACTTC. The chain carries TRBV4-1 and TRBJ2-7; a weak D match, TRBD1 (6 bases). V lost 0 bases, J lost 1 base, and 22 bases lay in between. The length of the CDR3 is 19 residues. Germline assignment: CDR1 MGHRA and CDR2 YSYEKL.